The present TCR beta chain was sequenced within a study of CXCR3-negative and CXCR3-positive naive CD8 T cells. In the case of this clonotype: As yet, its antigen is unknown.

Sorts performed in triplicate captured 250,000 to 350,000 cells each from every CD8+ T cell subset. CDR3 length: 15 residues. Findings and limits, study-wide: Compared with CXCR3-negative naive cells, CXCR3-positive naive cells showed more hydrophobic TRB CDR3s.

The method, 5' RACE with UMI labels, was used to prepare the TRB cDNA libraries. For each CDR3 protein, TCRdb gives one entry from its re-call of the 5' RACE reads, without DNA. Its table lists 100,000 to 150,000 distinct CDR3 sequences. The specimen sequenced was naive CXCR3+ CD8+ T cells from blood. Documented subset: CD45RO-CCR7+CD27+CD95- naive CD8+ T cells expressing CXCR3 (TNR3+). The clonotype comes from a human donor in good health. Some clones in this sample may be carry-over from other donors' samples. The chain uses TRBV12-3 or TRBV12-4 and TRBJ2-7; TCRdb designates TRBD1, a call that cannot be tested without DNA. CDR3 region: CASSLGQGTAREQYF.